This entry is about one T cell receptor beta chain. The antigen is undetermined. The entry originates in a study of T cells after yellow fever vaccination. Study background: Preparation of the low-cell-number fractions used SMART-Seq v4 Ultra Low Input. Study-wide results and caveats: Weaker in magnitude, the secondary response showed a faster peak on day 5 versus 15. The appearance of a small share of clonotypes in both CD4 and CD8 compartments was observed.

UMIs were added to TCR cDNA along with a universal primer site when it was made by 5'RACE template switching. TCRdb re-derived calls from the 5' RACE reads in MiXCR, one entry per CDR3 protein. The repertoire consists of approximately 93,000 distinct CDR3 sequences, with 5.8% occurring once and the leading ten covering about 38%. The TCR was taken from a man aged 18 to 35 who received the YFV17D yellow fever vaccine. Sample: CD8+ T cells sorted from PBMCs, taken 10 days after the yellow fever booster vaccination.

The CDR3 DNA sequence: TGTGCCAGCAGTTACAAATTTGGGGGGGCGCGTGGCTACACCTTC. Translating gives CASSYKFGGARGYTF. J is TRBJ1-2 and V is TRBV6-5; D is possibly TRBD1 (6 bases). Per the germline V gene, CDR1 is MNHEY and CDR2 is SVGAGI. V dropped 2 bases and J dropped 7 bases, with 17 bases sitting between them. This CDR3 is built from 15 residues.